This entry lists 30 T cell receptor beta chains sequenced from one sample in a study of blood T cell repertoires in COVID-19. Libraries were prepared by immunoSEQ multiplex PCR; TCRdb keeps only in-frame clonotypes and omits some of them. This sample yields around 160,000 clones, of which about 89% are seen a single time; about 5.7% belongs to the top ten. The sequencing input was peripheral blood. The origin of the receptors is a man older than 75 with acute or convalescent COVID-19.

This chain links TRBV4-1 with TRBJ2-3; TRBD2 is a possible D gene (6 bases). Trimming took 4 bases from V and 7 from J, leaving 15 bases between them. This CDR3 is built from 14 residues. Per the germline V gene, CDR1 is MGHRA and CDR2 is YSYEKL. CDR3 sequence reads: CASSPGGVGNTQYF. The CDR3 nucleotides are TGCGCCAGCAGCCCAGGAGGGGTAGGGAATACGCAGTATTTT.

This rearrangement joins TRBV28 to TRBJ1-2; D is ambiguous. The CDR3 is made up of 12 amino acids. Looked up from germline, CDR1 is MDHEN and CDR2 is SYDVKM. Trimming removed 2 bases from V and 6 bases from J, with 7 bases in between. The CDR3 sequence: CASSLTGNGYTF. CDR3 coding DNA: TGTGCCAGCAGTTTAACCGGGAATGGCTACACCTTC.

Only one count was recorded for this clone. This chain joins TRBV29-1 and TRBJ2-7; perhaps TRBD2 as D (7 bases). V lost 7 bases and J lost 7, with 20 bases in between. The CDR3 length is 13 residues. Germline CDR1 SQVTM, CDR2 ANQGSEA. The CDR3, as DNA: TGCAGCGCCATTGTTGCGGGGGCGCGTGAGCAGTACTTC. It encodes CSAIVAGAREQYF.

The gene calls are TRBV28 and TRBJ1-2, with TRBD1 matching 7 bases. Unmatched junction bases numbered 3, after V lost 6 bases and J lost 2 bases. Germline V gene data show CDR1 as MDHEN and CDR2 as SYDVKM. The CDR3 runs to 13 residues. CDR3 nucleotides: TGTGCCAGCAGAACACAGGGGAACTATGGCTACACCTTC. Its protein product is CASRTQGNYGYTF.

The chain employs TRBV5-8 and TRBJ1-1; D remains unclear. Trimming left V 4 bases short and J 5 bases short, with 15 bases between. The CDR3 spans 14 residues. Germline V CDR1 and CDR2: SGHTS, YDEGEE. The CDR3 protein is CASSRKSGLTEAFF. CDR3 DNA sequence: TGTGCCAGCAGCCGCAAAAGCGGTTTGACTGAAGCTTTCTTT.

The gene calls are TRBV4-1 and TRBJ1-6, with D hard to call. CDR3 length: 14 amino acids. The V and J ends lost 0 bases and 9 bases respectively, with 9 bases between them. CDR1 is MGHRA and CDR2 is YSYEKL in the germline V gene. In nucleotides, the CDR3 is TGCGCCAGCAGCCAAGATCCCGGGAGTTCACCCCTCCACTTT. Translating it yields CASSQDPGSSPLHF.

The chain employs TRBV30 and TRBJ1-5; 10 nucleotides align to TRBD1. The J segment lost 6 bases and the V segment lost 4 bases, leaving 6 bases of the junction unmatched. This CDR3 comprises 14 residues. Germline assignment: CDR1 GTSNPN and CDR2 SVGIG (reference sequence). CDR3 bases: TGTGCCTGGACCCGGGACAGGGGTACTCAGCCCCAGCATTTT. It specifies CAWTRDRGTQPQHF.

The chain carries TRBV6-1 and TRBJ1-5; D not certain. The length of the CDR3 is 12 residues. V lost 1 base, J lost 9 bases, and 7 bases lay in between. Germline V lookup: CDR1 MNHNS, CDR2 SASEGT. DNA of the CDR3: TGTGCCAGCAGTGAAGGATCTACGCCCCAGCATTTT. It encodes CASSEGSTPQHF.

The chain is built from TRBV3-1 (or the pseudogene TRBV3-2) and TRBJ2-4; TRBD2 matches 8 bases. Germline trimming cut 0 bases from V and 6 bases from J; bases unmatched to any gene: 10. The CDR3 is made up of 17 amino acids. Germline-derived CDR1 and CDR2 are LGHDT and YNNKEL (reference sequence). CDR3 in DNA: TGTGCCAGCAGCCAAGATTGGGGTAGCGGGACCCTAAACATTCAGTACTTC. This encodes CASSQDWGSGTLNIQYF.

The chain is built from TRBV5-1 and TRBJ1-2, with D perhaps matching TRBD1 (6 bases). Deletions cut 0 bases from V and 7 bases from J, with 10 bases between. There are 13 residues in the CDR3. In germline, CDR1 is SGHRS, CDR2 YFSETQ. The CDR3 DNA reads TGCGCCAGCAGCTTGGGACAGGTTGGTGGCTACACCTTC. As protein: CASSLGQVGGYTF.

The chain carries TRBV28 and TRBJ2-3, with 10 bases aligning to TRBD1. Germline CDR1 and CDR2: MDHEN and SYDVKM. The trim removed 5 bases at V and 4 bases at J, leaving 9 bases unmatched. The CDR3 spans 16 residues. CDR3 residues: CASSAATGGSSDTQYF. The CDR3 DNA follows: TGTGCCAGCAGTGCGGCGACAGGGGGCAGTTCAGATACGCAGTATTTT.

The chain employs TRBV27 and TRBJ1-1; tentatively, D is TRBD1 (5 bases). This CDR3 has 14 residues. Germline lookup yields CDR1 MNHEY and CDR2 SMNVEV (reference sequence). The V gene lost 8 bases and the J gene lost 4 bases, with 17 bases spanning the gap. CDR3 nucleotide sequence: TGTGCCAGCGGCTCTGCCGGGGGGACCACTGAAGCTTTCTTT. It encodes CASGSAGGTTEAFF.

The chain combines TRBV3-1 (or the pseudogene TRBV3-2) with TRBJ1-5; TRBD1 agrees at 10 bases. V lost 6 bases and J lost 3; bases outside the gene matches: 2. The germline gives CDR1 LGHDT, CDR2 YNNKEL (reference sequence). The CDR3 totals 14 residues. CDR3: CASRGTGVNQPQHF. CDR3 nucleotide sequence: TGTGCCAGCAGAGGGACAGGGGTCAATCAGCCCCAGCATTTT.

This chain connects TRBV28 to TRBJ2-7; perhaps TRBD1 as D (5 bases). Deletions cut 6 bases from V and 2 bases from J, with 14 bases between. This CDR3 is 14 amino acids long. Germline V gene data show CDR1 as MDHEN and CDR2 as SYDVKM. Here the CDR3 DNA reads TGTGCCAGCAGCCGCGCGACAGACCCCTACGAGCAGTACTTC. Its protein is CASSRATDPYEQYF.

The V call is TRBV2, the J call TRBJ1-5, with 7 nucleotides matching TRBD1. Germline V gives CDR1 SNHLY, CDR2 FYNNEI. V lost 5 bases, J lost 4 bases, and 8 bases stayed unmatched. The CDR3 spans 15 residues. CDR3 DNA: TGTGCCAGCAGTTCAACAGGGGTGGGGAATCAGCCCCAGCATTTT. As protein: CASSSTGVGNQPQHF.

This clone was detected once. V and J are TRBV2 and TRBJ2-6, with TRBD1 as a possible D gene (6 bases). The germline gives CDR1 SNHLY, CDR2 FYNNEI. The CDR3 contains 15 residues. Trimming shortened V by 3 bases and J by 2 bases, and 8 bases separated the two germline ends. The CDR3 reads CASSDRGAGANVLTF. The CDR3 DNA follows: TGTGCCAGCAGTGACAGGGGCGCTGGGGCCAACGTCCTGACTTTC.

This clone is a singleton in its sample. A junction end diverges from the germline sequence, so it may reflect a read error. This chain links TRBV5-1 with TRBJ1-1; TRBD1 might be the D (5 bases). Germline-derived CDR1 and CDR2 are SGHRS and YFSETQ. This CDR3 contains 15 residues. The CDR3 DNA reads as TGCGCCAGCAGTTTGGTGCCGGGGGTGAACACTGAAGCTTTCTTT. This codes for CASSLVPGVNTEAFF.

The chain combines TRBV12-3 or TRBV12-4 with TRBJ2-5; no reliable D call. The CDR3 length is 12 residues. Trimming left V 6 bases short and J 5 bases short, with 10 bases between. The DNA for the CDR3 is TGTGCCAGCAGAAAGAGAGAGGAGACCCAGTACTTC. Translating gives CASRKREETQYF.

The chain has TRBV29-1 and TRBJ2-7, with 10 bases fitting TRBD2. CDR3 length: 14 residues. Germline loops: CDR1 SQVTM, CDR2 ANQGSEA. The ends lost 4 bases at V and 3 bases at J; junction bases unmatched: 6. This CDR3 is CSVASGGAGYEQYF. The CDR3 DNA sequence: TGCAGCGTTGCGAGCGGGGGGGCAGGCTACGAGCAGTACTTC.

The chain employs TRBV28 and TRBJ1-2, with TRBD1 matching 8 bases. CDR3 size: 16 residues. With 2 bases clipped from V and 1 base from J, the junction kept 6 bases outside the gene matches. Germline V gene lookup returns CDR1 MDHEN and CDR2 SYDVKM. The CDR3, as DNA: TGTGCCAGCAGTTTAGGCCGGACAGGGTTTAACTATGGCTACACCTTC. Protein product: CASSLGRTGFNYGYTF.

The J gene is TRBJ2-6, the V gene TRBV5-1, with no clear D. With 5 bases removed from V and 0 bases from J, the gap between germline ends came to 9 bases. CDR1 is SGHRS, CDR2 YFSETQ, per germline. The CDR3 totals 15 residues. The CDR3 spells CASRPQDSGANVLTF. CDR3 DNA sequence: TGCGCCAGCAGACCTCAGGACTCTGGGGCCAACGTCCTGACTTTC.

The chain is built from TRBV19 and TRBJ2-5; D is undetermined. Germline loops: CDR1 LNHDA, CDR2 SQIVND (reference sequence). V lost 6 bases to trimming and J lost 5 bases, with 13 bases between them. The CDR3 totals 13 residues. This chain's CDR3 is CASSTDGGETQYF. The CDR3 DNA sequence: TGTGCCAGTAGCACAGACGGTGGGGAGACCCAGTACTTC.

The chain is built from TRBV5-1 and TRBJ1-2; D perhaps matches TRBD1 (5 bases). The CDR3 loop spans 13 amino acids. CDR1 and CDR2 (germline): SGHRS, YFSETQ. Trimming removed 1 base at V and 6 bases at J, with 10 bases between. CDR3 sequence: CASSLLRGDGYTF. The CDR3 DNA reads as TGCGCCAGCAGCTTGTTGCGGGGCGATGGCTACACCTTC. The whole variable domain, remainder taken from reference TRBV5-1 and TRBJ1-2, is KAGVTQTPRYLIKTRGQQVTLSCSPISGHRSVSWYQQTPGQGLQFLFEYFSETQRNKGNFPGRFSGRQFSNSRSEMNVSTLELGDSALYLCASSLLRGDGYTFGSGTRLTVV.

The CDR3 region is CASGLGADTQYF. Written as DNA, the CDR3 is TGTGCCAGCGGATTAGGGGCAGATACGCAGTATTTT. The V and J genes are TRBV2 and TRBJ2-3; weak D call: TRBD1 (5 bases). Germline V gene data show CDR1 as SNHLY and CDR2 as FYNNEI. The CDR3 loop spans 12 amino acids. Deletions cut 8 bases from V and 4 bases from J, with 10 bases between.

This clone came up a few times. This chain uses TRBV3-1 (or the pseudogene TRBV3-2) with TRBJ1-1; D is perhaps TRBD1 (6 bases). The CDR3 has 14 residues. Deletions cut 3 bases from V and 1 base from J, with 9 bases between. Germline values: CDR1 LGHDT, CDR2 YNNKEL (reference sequence). The CDR3 DNA reads as TGTGCCAGCAGCCAGTTGGGGGCGAACACTGAAGCTTTCTTT. Amino acid sequence: CASSQLGANTEAFF.

This sequence joins TRBV7-9 and TRBJ2-4, with a weak D call TRBD2 (5 bases). The CDR3 length is 16 residues. V was shortened by 5 bases and J by 1 base, with 15 bases between the two germline ends. Germline assignment: CDR1 SEHNR and CDR2 FQNEAQ (reference sequence). DNA of the CDR3: TGTGCCAGCAGCCCGGCGGGTAATTCGGCCAAAAACATTCAGTACTTC. Translation gives CASSPAGNSAKNIQYF.

V usage is TRBV4-1 and J usage is TRBJ1-4, with TRBD1 identical over 7 bases. Trimming removed 1 base from V and 7 bases from J; junction bases left unmatched: 12. The CDR3 is made up of 17 amino acids. CDR1 and CDR2 (germline): MGHRA, YSYEKL. The CDR3 nucleotides are TGCGCCAGCAGCCAAGGGGAATTGGAGGGGGCGCGTGAAAAACTGTTTTTT. Translation gives CASSQGELEGAREKLFF.

CDR3 DNA: TGTGCCAGCAAAACCGGACTCTCTGGGGCCAACGTCCTGACTTTC. Protein sequence: CASKTGLSGANVLTF. V gene TRBV6-5 combines with J gene TRBJ2-6; possibly TRBD2 for D (5 bases). V lost 7 bases, J lost 0 bases, and 10 bases lay in between. The CDR3 is made up of 15 amino acids. Germline V gene data show CDR1 as MNHEY and CDR2 as SVGAGI.

This clone was recorded once. J is TRBJ1-2 and V is TRBV4-1; D is ambiguous. With 0 bases removed from V and 0 bases from J, the gap between germline ends came to 11 bases. The CDR3 loop spans 16 amino acids. CDR1 is MGHRA, CDR2 YSYEKL, per germline. The CDR3 sequence is CASSQEVALSNYGYTF. The CDR3 region has the DNA TGCGCCAGCAGCCAAGAGGTGGCTCTTTCTAACTATGGCTACACCTTC.

This clone appeared a few times. The V gene is TRBV5-8, the J gene TRBJ1-2; 7 nucleotides match TRBD1. Germline-derived CDR1 and CDR2 are SGHTS and YDEGEE. The junction had 6 bases not matched to a gene; V was cut back by 4 bases and J by 3 bases. The CDR3 is 14 amino acids. The CDR3 spells CASSSFDRDYGYTF. The CDR3 region has the DNA TGTGCCAGCAGCAGCTTCGACAGGGACTATGGCTACACCTTC.